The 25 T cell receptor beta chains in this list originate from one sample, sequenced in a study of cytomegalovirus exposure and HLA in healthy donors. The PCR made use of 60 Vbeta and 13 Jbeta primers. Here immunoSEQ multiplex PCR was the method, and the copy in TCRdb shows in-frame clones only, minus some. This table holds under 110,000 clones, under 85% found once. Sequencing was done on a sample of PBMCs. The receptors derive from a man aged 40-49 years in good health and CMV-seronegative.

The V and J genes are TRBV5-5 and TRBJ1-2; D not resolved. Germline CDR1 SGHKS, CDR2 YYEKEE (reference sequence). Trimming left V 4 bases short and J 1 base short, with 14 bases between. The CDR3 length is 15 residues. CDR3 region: CASSMTGEFNYGYTF. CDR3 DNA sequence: TGTGCCAGCAGCATGACGGGAGAATTTAACTATGGCTACACCTTC.

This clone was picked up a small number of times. The CDR3 sequence: CASNLAGGTDTQYF. DNA for the CDR3: TGTGCCAGCAACCTAGCGGGGGGAACAGATACGCAGTATTTT. This rearrangement joins TRBV7-3 to TRBJ2-3, with 11 nucleotides matching TRBD2. Germline CDR1 reads SGHTA; CDR2 reads FQGTGA. V lost 7 bases to trimming and J lost 3 bases; unmatched junction nucleotides: 3. The CDR3 extends over 14 amino acids.

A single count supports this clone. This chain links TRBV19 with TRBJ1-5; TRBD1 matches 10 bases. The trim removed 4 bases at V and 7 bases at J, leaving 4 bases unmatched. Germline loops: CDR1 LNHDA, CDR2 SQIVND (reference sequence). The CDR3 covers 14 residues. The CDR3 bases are TGTGCCAGTAGTAGGGGACAGGGGCAACAGCCCCAGCATTTT. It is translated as CASSRGQGQQPQHF.

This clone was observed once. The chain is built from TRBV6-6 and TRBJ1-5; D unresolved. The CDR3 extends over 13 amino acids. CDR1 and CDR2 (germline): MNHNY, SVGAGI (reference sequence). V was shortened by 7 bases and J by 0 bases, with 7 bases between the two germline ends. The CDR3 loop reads CASKRDSNQPQHF. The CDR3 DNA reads TGTGCCAGCAAGAGAGATAGCAATCAGCCCCAGCATTTT.

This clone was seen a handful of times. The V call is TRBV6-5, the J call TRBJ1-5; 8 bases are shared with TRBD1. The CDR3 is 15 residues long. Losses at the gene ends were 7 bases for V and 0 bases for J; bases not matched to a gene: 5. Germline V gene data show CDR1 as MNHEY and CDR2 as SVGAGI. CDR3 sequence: CASTRTGLSNQPQHF. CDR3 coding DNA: TGTGCCAGCACCCGGACAGGGCTTAGCAATCAGCCCCAGCATTTT.

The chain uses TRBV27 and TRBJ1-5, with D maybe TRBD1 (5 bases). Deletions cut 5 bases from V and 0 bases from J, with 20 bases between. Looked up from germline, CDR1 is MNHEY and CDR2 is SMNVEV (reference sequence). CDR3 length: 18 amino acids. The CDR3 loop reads CASSLRALGLYSNQPQHF. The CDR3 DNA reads TGTGCCAGCAGTCTAAGGGCATTGGGGCTATATAGCAATCAGCCCCAGCATTTT.

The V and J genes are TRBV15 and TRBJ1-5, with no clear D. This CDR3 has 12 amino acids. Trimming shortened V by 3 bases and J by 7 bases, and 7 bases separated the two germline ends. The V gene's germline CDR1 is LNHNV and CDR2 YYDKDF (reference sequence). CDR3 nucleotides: TGTGCCACCAGCAGCCCCGAGCAGCCCCAGCATTTT. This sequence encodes CATSSPEQPQHF. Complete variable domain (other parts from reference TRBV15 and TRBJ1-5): DAMVIQNPRYQVTQFGKPVTLSCSQTLNHNVMYWYQQKSSQAPKLLFHYYDKDFNNEADTPDNFQSRRPNTSFCFLDIRSPGLGDTAMYLCATSSPEQPQHFGDGTRLSIL.

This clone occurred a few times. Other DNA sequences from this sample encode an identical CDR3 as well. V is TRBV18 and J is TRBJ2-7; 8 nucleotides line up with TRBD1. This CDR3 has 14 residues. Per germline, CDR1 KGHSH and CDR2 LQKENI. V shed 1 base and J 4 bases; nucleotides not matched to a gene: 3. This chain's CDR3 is CASSPRQGTYEQYV. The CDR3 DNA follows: TGTGCCAGCTCACCACGACAGGGGACTTACGAGCAGTACGTC.

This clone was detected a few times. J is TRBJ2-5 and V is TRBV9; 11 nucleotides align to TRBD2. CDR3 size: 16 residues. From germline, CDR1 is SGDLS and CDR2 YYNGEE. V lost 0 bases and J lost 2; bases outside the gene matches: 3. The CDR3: CASSVGVAGGQETQYF. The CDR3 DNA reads TGTGCCAGCAGCGTAGGGGTAGCGGGGGGGCAAGAGACCCAGTACTTC.

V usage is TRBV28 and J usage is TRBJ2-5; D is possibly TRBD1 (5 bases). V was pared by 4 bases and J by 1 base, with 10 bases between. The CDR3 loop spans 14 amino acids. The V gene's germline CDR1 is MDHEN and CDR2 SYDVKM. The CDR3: CASSSSTVQETQYF. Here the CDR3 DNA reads TGTGCCAGCAGTTCCTCGACAGTCCAAGAGACCCAGTACTTC.

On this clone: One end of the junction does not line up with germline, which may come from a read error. DNA of the CDR3: TGTTCCAGCAGCCTCGGGACAGGGCTTACTAACTATGGCTACACCTTC. Translated: CSSSLGTGLTNYGYTF. The rearrangement joins TRBV7-9 to TRBJ1-2, with 9 positions matching TRBD1. The CDR3 sequence is 16 residues long. CDR1 SEHNR and CDR2 FQNEAQ come from the germline V gene (reference sequence).

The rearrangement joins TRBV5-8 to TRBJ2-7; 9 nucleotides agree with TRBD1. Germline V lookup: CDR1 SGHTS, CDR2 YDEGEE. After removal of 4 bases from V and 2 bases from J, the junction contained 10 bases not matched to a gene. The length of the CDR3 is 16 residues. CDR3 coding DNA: TGTGCCAGCAGCGGCGGGACAGGGAGGGGTCCCTACGAGCAGTACTTC. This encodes CASSGGTGRGPYEQYF. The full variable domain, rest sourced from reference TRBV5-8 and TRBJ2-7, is EAGVTQSPTHLIKTRGQQATLRCSPISGHTSVYWYQQALGLGLQFLLWYDEGEERNRGNFPPRFSGRQFPNYSSELNVNALELEDSALYLCASSGGTGRGPYEQYFGPGTRLTVT.

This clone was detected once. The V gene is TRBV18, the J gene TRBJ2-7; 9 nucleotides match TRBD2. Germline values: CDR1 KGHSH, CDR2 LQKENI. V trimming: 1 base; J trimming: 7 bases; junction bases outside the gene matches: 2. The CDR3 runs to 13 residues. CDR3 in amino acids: CASSPLREGEQYF. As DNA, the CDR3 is TGTGCCAGCTCACCACTGCGGGAGGGAGAGCAGTACTTC.

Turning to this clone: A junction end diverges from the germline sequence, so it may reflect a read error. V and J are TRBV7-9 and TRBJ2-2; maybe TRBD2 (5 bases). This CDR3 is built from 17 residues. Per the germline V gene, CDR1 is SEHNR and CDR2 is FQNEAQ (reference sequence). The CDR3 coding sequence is TGTTCCAGCAGCAACCGGGTCGGAACTAGGAACACCGGGGAGCTGTTTTTT. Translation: CSSSNRVGTRNTGELFF.

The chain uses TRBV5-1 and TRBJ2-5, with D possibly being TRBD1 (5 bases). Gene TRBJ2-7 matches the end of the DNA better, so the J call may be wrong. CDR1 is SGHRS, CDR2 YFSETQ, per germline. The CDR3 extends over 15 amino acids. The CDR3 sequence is CASSLSAGALSEQYF. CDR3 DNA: TGCGCCAGCAGCTTGTCAGCTGGGGCGTTAAGCGAGCAGTACTTC.

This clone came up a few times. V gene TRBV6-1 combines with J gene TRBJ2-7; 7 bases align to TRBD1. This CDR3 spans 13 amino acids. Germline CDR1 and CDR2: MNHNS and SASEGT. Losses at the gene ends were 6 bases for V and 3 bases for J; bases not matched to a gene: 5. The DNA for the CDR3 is TGTGCCAGCAGCAACAGGGGTAACTACGAGCAGTACTTC. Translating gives CASSNRGNYEQYF.

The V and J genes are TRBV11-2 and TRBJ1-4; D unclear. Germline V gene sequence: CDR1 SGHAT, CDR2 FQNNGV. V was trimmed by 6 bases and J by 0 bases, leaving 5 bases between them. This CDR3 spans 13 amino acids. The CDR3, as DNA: TGTGCCAGCAGGAGTACAACTAATGAAAAACTGTTTTTT. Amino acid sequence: CASRSTTNEKLFF.

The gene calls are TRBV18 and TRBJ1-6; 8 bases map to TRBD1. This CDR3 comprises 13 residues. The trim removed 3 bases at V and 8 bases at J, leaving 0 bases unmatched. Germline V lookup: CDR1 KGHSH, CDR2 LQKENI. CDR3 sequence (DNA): TGTGCCAGCTCACCGGACAGGGATTCACCCCTCCACTTT. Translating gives CASSPDRDSPLHF.

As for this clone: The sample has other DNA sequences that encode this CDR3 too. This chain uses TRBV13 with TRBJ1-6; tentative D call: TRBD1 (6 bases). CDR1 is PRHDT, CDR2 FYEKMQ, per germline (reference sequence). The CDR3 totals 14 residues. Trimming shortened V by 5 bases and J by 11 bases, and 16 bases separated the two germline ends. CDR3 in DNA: TGTGCCAGCAGCCCCCGGACAGTCAATCCACCCCTCCACTTT. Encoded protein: CASSPRTVNPPLHF.

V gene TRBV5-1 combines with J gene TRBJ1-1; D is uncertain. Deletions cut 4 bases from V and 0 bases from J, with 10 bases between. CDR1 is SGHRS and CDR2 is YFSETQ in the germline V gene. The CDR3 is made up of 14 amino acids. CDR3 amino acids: CASSPDTMNTEAFF. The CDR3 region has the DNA TGCGCCAGCAGCCCCGACACCATGAACACTGAAGCTTTCTTT.

This chain's CDR3 is CASSRDRGNSPLHF. CDR3 DNA sequence: TGTGCCAGCAGCCGGGACAGGGGAAATTCACCCCTCCACTTT. This rearrangement joins TRBV7-8 to TRBJ1-6, with 10 nucleotides matching TRBD1. This CDR3 is 14 amino acids long. In germline, CDR1 is SGHVS, CDR2 FQNEAQ. With V trimmed by 5 bases and J by 7 bases, 2 bases remained unmatched.

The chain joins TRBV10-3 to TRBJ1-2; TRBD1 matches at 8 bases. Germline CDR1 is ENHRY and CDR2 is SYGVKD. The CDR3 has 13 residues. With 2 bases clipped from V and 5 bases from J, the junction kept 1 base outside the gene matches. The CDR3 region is CAISERTGYGYTF. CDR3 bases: TGTGCCATCAGTGAGCGGACAGGGTATGGCTACACCTTC.

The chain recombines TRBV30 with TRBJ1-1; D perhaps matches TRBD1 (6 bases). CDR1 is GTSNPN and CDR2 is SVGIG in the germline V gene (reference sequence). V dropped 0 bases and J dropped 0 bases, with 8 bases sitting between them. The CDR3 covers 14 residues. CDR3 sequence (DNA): TGTGCCTGGAGTGTTTGGGGGCTGAACACTGAAGCTTTCTTT. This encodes CAWSVWGLNTEAFF. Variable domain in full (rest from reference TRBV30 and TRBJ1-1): SQTIHQWPATLVQPVGSPLSLECTVEGTSNPNLYWYRQAAGRGLQLLFYSVGIGQISSEVPQNLSASRPQDRQFILSSKKLLLSDSGFYLCAWSVWGLNTEAFFGQGTRLTVV.

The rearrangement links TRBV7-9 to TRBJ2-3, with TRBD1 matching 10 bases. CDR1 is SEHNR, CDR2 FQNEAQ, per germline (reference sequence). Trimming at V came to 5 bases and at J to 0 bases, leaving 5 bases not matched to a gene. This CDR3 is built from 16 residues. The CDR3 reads CASSPRQGASTDTQYF. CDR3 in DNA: TGTGCCAGCAGCCCTAGACAGGGGGCAAGCACAGATACGCAGTATTTT.

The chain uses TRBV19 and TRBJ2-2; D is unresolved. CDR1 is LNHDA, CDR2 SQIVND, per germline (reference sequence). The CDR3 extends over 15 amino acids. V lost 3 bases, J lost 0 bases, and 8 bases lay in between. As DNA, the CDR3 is TGTGCCAGTAGTATGTTTCAGACGAACACCGGGGAGCTGTTTTTT. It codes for CASSMFQTNTGELFF. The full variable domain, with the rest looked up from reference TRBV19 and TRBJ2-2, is DGGITQSPKYLFRKEGQNVTLSCEQNLNHDAMYWYRQDPGQGLRLIYYSQIVNDFQKGDIAEGYSVSREKKESFPLTVTSAQKNPTAFYLCASSMFQTNTGELFFGEGSRLTVL.